The source of this T cell receptor beta chain is a study of radiotherapy plus CTLA-4 blockade in lung cancer. Whole-study findings and limits: Researchers report tumor-derived TCR clones expanding in blood after radiotherapy plus ipilimumab. Reports identified early blood T cell clone dynamics, with interferon-beta, as the best response predictor.

Alongside CTLA-4 blockade with ipilimumab, patients with chemo-refractory metastatic non-small-cell lung cancer received focal radiation. A word on this clone: Its antigen is not identified.

Profiled with immunoSEQ multiplex PCR; TCRdb holds only in-frame clones, not every one. The table lists tens of thousands of clones, around three quarters of them singletons. V shed 4 bases and J shed 1 base, with 9 bases lying between them. This CDR3 is 14 amino acids long. Germline lookup yields CDR1 ENHRY and CDR2 SYGVKD. Material: peripheral blood, obtained from a patient treated with radiotherapy plus ipilimumab. The V and J genes are TRBV10-3 and TRBJ2-3, with D perhaps TRBD1 or TRBD2 (5 bases each). The clonotype comes from a human donor with non-small cell lung cancer who had a complete response to radiotherapy plus ipilimumab. CDR3: CAISAGAGTDTQYF. As DNA, the CDR3 is TGTGCCATCAGTGCCGGGGCCGGCACAGATACGCAGTATTTT.